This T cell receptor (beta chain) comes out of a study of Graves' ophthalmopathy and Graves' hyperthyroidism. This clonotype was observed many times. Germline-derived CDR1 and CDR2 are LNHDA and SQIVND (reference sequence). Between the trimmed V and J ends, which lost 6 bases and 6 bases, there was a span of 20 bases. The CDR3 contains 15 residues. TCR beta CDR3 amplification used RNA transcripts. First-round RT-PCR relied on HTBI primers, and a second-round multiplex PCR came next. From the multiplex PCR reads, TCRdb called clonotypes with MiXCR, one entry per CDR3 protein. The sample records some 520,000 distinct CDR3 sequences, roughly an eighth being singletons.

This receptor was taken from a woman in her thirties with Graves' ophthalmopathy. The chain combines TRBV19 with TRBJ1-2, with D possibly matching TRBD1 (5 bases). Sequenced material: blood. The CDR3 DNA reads TGTGCCAGTAGAACCTCCCCCGGACCGGGGCATGGCTACACCTTC. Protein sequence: CASRTSPGPGHGYTF.